The rows below give T cell receptor beta chains drawn from one sample of a study of human T cells and chemical hapten exposure. One entry per CDR3 protein results from TCRdb running MiXCR on the RACE reads. The sample includes just over 90,000 distinct CDR3 sequences, 8.5% to 9% of them seen just once. The material sequenced was whole blood. Receptors originate from a female donor in good health. Some clones in this sample may be carry-over from other donors' samples. Both conserved end residues are part of each CDR3. The order of the fields is clone size, V gene, D gene, J gene, CDR3 DNA, CDR3 protein. A D gene is named only where the DNA matches it firmly. Clone size is stated in some rows and not others, as once, few, many or a class when expanded.

abundance: many; v_gene: TRBV3-1; d_gene: -; j_gene: TRBJ2-1; CDR3nt: TGTGCCAGCAGCCAAGGTATCGGGAGCTACAATGAGCAGTTCTTC; CDR3aa: CASSQGIGSYNEQFF
abundance: -; v_gene: TRBV2; d_gene: TRBD1; j_gene: TRBJ1-2; CDR3nt: TGTGCCAGCGGGGGGACAGGTTCTTTATATGGCTACACCTTC; CDR3aa: CASGGTGSLYGYTF
abundance: few; v_gene: TRBV5-1; d_gene: TRBD1; j_gene: TRBJ2-3; CDR3nt: TGCGCCAGCAGCGGCGGGACAGGGGGGTCCCAGTATTTT; CDR3aa: CASSGGTGGSQYF
abundance: many; v_gene: TRBV6-1; d_gene: TRBD2; j_gene: TRBJ2-3; CDR3nt: TGTGCCAGCAGTGAACAACTAGCGGGGGACACAGATACGCAGTATTTT; CDR3aa: CASSEQLAGDTDTQYF
abundance: few; v_gene: TRBV7-2; d_gene: TRBD2; j_gene: TRBJ2-4; CDR3nt: TGTGCCAGCAGGCCGGGACTAAGGGAAAACATTCAGTACTTC; CDR3aa: CASRPGLRENIQYF
abundance: many; v_gene: TRBV5-6; d_gene: TRBD2; j_gene: TRBJ2-5; CDR3nt: TGTGCCAGCAGCGAAGGACTAGCGAAGACCCAGTACTTC; CDR3aa: CASSEGLAKTQYF
abundance: many; v_gene: TRBV29-1; d_gene: TRBD2; j_gene: TRBJ2-1; CDR3nt: TGCAGCGTTGATGGGCGGGGGGCAGAGGAGCAGTTCTTC; CDR3aa: CSVDGRGAEEQFF
abundance: -; v_gene: TRBV5-1; d_gene: TRBD1; j_gene: TRBJ2-1; CDR3nt: TGCGCCAGCAGCCCGGACAGGTTATACAATGAGCAGTTCTTC; CDR3aa: CASSPDRLYNEQFF
abundance: few; v_gene: TRBV6-1; d_gene: -; j_gene: TRBJ2-7; CDR3nt: TGTGCCAGCAGTGAAGCCCCGGCAGGGGTCCCCGAGCAGTACTTC; CDR3aa: CASSEAPAGVPEQYF
abundance: few; v_gene: TRBV20-1; d_gene: TRBD1; j_gene: TRBJ1-1; CDR3nt: TGCAGTGCTATTGATTACTGGGGGACAGGGAAAAGCGCTGAAGCTTTCTTT; CDR3aa: CSAIDYWGTGKSAEAFF
abundance: many; v_gene: TRBV3-1; d_gene: -; j_gene: TRBJ2-1; CDR3nt: TGTGCCAGCAGCCCAGGGTTCCACTCCTACAATGAGCAGTTCTTC; CDR3aa: CASSPGFHSYNEQFF
abundance: -; v_gene: TRBV7-2; d_gene: -; j_gene: TRBJ1-5; CDR3nt: TGTGCCAGCAGCCACCAAGTAGCGGTAACTCAGCCCCAGCATTTT; CDR3aa: CASSHQVAVTQPQHF
abundance: -; v_gene: TRBV28; d_gene: TRBD1; j_gene: TRBJ2-1; CDR3nt: TGTGCCAGCAGTTTAATGGGACAGGGGGTCGGTGAGCAGTTCTTC; CDR3aa: CASSLMGQGVGEQFF
abundance: -; v_gene: TRBV14; d_gene: TRBD1; j_gene: TRBJ1-3; CDR3nt: TGTGCCAGCAGCCACCGGACAGGGACGAGCTCTGGAAACACCATATATTTT; CDR3aa: CASSHRTGTSSGNTIYF
abundance: -; v_gene: TRBV5-5; d_gene: TRBD1; j_gene: TRBJ1-5; CDR3nt: TGTGCCAGCAGCTTGTCAGGGGGCGCCGCCAATCAGCCCCAGCATTTT; CDR3aa: CASSLSGGAANQPQHF
abundance: few; v_gene: TRBV4-1; d_gene: -; j_gene: TRBJ1-3; CDR3nt: TGCGCCAGCAGCCAGCCCACCCAGGGGCCAGGAAACACCATATATTTT; CDR3aa: CASSQPTQGPGNTIYF